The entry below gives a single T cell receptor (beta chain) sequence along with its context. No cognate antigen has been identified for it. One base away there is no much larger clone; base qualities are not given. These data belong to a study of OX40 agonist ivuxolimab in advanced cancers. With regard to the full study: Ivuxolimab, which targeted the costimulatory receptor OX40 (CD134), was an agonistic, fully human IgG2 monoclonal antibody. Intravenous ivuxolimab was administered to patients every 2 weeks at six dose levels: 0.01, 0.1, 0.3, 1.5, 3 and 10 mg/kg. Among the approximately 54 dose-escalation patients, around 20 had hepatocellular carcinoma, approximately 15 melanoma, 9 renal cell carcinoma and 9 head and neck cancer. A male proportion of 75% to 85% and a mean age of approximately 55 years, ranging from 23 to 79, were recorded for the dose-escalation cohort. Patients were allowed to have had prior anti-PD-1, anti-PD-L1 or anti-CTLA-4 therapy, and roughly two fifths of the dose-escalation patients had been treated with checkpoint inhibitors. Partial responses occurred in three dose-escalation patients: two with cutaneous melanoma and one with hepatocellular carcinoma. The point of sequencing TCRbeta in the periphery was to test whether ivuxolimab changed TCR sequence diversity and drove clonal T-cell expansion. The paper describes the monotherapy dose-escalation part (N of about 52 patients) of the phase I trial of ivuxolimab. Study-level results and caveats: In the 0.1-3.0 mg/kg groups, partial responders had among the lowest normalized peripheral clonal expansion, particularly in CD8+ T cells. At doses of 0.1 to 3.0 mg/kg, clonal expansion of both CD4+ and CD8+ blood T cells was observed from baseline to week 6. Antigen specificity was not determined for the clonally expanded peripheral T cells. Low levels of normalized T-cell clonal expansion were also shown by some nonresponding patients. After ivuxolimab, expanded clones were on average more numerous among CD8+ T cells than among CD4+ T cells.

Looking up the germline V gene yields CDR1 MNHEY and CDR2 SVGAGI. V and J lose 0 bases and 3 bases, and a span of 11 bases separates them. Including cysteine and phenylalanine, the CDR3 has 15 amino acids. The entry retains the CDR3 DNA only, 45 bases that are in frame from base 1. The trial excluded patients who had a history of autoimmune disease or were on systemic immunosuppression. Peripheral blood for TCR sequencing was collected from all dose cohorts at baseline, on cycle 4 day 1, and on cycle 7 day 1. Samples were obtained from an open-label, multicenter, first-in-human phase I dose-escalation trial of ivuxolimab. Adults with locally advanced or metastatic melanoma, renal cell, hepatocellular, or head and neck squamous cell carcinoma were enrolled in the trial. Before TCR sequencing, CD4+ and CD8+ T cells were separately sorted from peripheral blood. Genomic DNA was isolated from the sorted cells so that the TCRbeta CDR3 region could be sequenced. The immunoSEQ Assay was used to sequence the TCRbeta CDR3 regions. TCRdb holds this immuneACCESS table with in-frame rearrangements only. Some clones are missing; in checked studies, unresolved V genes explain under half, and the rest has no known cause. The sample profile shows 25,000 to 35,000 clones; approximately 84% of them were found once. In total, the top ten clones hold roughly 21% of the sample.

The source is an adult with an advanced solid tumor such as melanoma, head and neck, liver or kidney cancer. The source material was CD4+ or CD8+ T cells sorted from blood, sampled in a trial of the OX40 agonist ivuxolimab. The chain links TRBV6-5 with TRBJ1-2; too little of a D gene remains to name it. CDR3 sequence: CASSYSVSPYYGYTF. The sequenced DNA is TGTGCCAGCAGTTACTCTGTATCTCCCTACTATGGCTACACCTTC.